This T cell receptor beta chain comes out of a study of T-cell reconstitution after alpha-beta-depleted transplantation in children. Findings and limits, study-wide: Alpha-beta T cells about two months after transplant reportedly derived from several hundred expanded graft clones. Surviving recipient cells, namely T cells and thymic progenitors, were the source of high day-60 TCRbeta diversity in some patients.

As concerns this clonotype: Its target is unknown.

Library preparation (for TCRbeta) was performed with unique molecular identifiers. MiXCR was run by TCRdb on the PCR reads, yielding one entry per CDR3 protein. This table has approximately 800,000 distinct CDR3 sequences, roughly 15% appearing once. CDR1 SQVTM and CDR2 ANQGSEA come from the germline V gene. V was pared by 4 bases and J by 6 bases, with 9 bases between. The CDR3 runs to 11 residues. The chain uses TRBV29-1 and TRBJ2-5, with D perhaps TRBD1 (6 bases). Sequenced here: PBMCs, mostly from graft donor cells, sampled 360 days after TCRalphabeta/CD19-depleted stem cell transplant. The TCR was taken from a male patient younger than 18 who had a stem cell transplant for acute lymphoblastic leukemia, so the T cells may come from the graft donor. The CDR3, as DNA: TGCAGCGTTGGCAGGGGACAGACCCAGTACTTC. Protein: CSVGRGQTQYF.